This record covers a single TCR beta chain. This clonotype has at least ten counts. The target of this receptor is not known. Base qualities are not provided; no much larger clone lies one nucleotide away. Sequencing relied on an Illumina HiSeq 1500. The raw public reads went through TCRdb reprocessing: fastp at Q25, MiXCR clone calling, in-frame beta chains kept. Rows matching on CDR3 protein sequence are summarized as one entry with the most common DNA and genes. This sample holds fewer than 400,000 distinct CDR3 sequences; around a sixth were observed only once. Together, the top ten hold 8.5% to 10% of the sample. The germline V gene encodes CDR1 LNHDA and CDR2 SQIVND (reference sequence). V trim: 5 bases; J trim: 8 bases; unmatched bases: 13. The CDR3 sequence holds 17 residues, the cysteine and phenylalanine included. The read is trimmed to its CDR3 DNA, 51 bases read in frame from base 1. These data belong to a study of T cell repertoires in cytomegalovirus infection (dated by TCRdb to between 2019 and 2020). Study-level background: Donor HLA type was relevant to the analysis, as public TCR beta signatures indicated carriage of CMV infection together with the matching HLA type.

General findings and caveats noted by the study authors: The ex vivo response was dominated by HLA-C-restricted CMV-specific TCR beta clonotypes, which also provided the single most frequent clonotype in two of eight donors. In both this cohort and an independent cohort of over 350 donors, the cumulative frequency of public TCR beta family members distinguished carriers of CMV infection plus the relevant HLA type.

The specimen sequenced was PBMCs. The chain uses TRBV19 and TRBJ2-1; a stretch of 12 junction bases matches TRBD1. The sequence came from a human donor in good health (CMV status not recorded). Some clones in this sample may be carry-over from other donors' samples. The nucleotide sequence reads TGTGCCAGTAGTGTCTCCGGGACAGGGGGCGCTTGGGATGAGCAGTTCTTC. It is translated as CASSVSGTGGAWDEQFF. Outside the CDR3, residues come from the reference TRBV19 and TRBJ2-1 proteins, so the full variable domain is: DGGITQSPKYLFRKEGQNVTLSCEQNLNHDAMYWYRQDPGQGLRLIYYSQIVNDFQKGDIAEGYSVSREKKESFPLTVTSAQKNPTAFYLCASSVSGTGGAWDEQFFGPGTRLTVL.